The T cell receptor beta chain described here comes from a study of low-dose radiotherapy and immunotherapy resistance in tumors. Germline lookup yields CDR1 SQVTM and CDR2 ANQGSEA. V lost 1 base and J 1 base, leaving 1 base between the germline ends. This CDR3 is built from 12 residues. In its sample, this clonotype was seen many times. Both TCRalpha and TCRbeta chains were reverse transcribed with V-gene-specific primers. TCR amplification ran 15 to 25 PCR cycles using constant-region and V-primer adapter primers. TCRdb re-called the reads through MiXCR, storing one row per CDR3 protein. This sample has just over 90,000 distinct CDR3 sequences, with more than 20% found just once. Time point meaning: after trial treatment. As to treatment: LDRT plus nivolumab, ipilimumab, low-dose cyclophosphamide and aspirin (RACIN trial). Solid tumors that lacked tumor-infiltrating lymphocytes and were advanced were present in eligible patients.

The V gene is TRBV29-1, the J gene TRBJ2-2; D remains unclear. The sequence was collected from a female donor with ovarian cancer. The sequencing here drew on PBMCs, taken after low-dose radiotherapy plus immunotherapy. This CDR3 reads CSVEGNTGELFF. The CDR3 bases are TGCAGCGTTGAAGGGAACACCGGGGAGCTGTTTTTT.